The sequence of this T cell receptor beta chain was determined in a study of blood T cell repertoires in COVID-19. Whole-study context: Donors in the United States, Italy and Spain gave samples during acute or convalescent COVID-19. T cells, B-cell-depleted T cells, or PBMCs supplied cDNA or gDNA.

The authors' processing: Scientists estimated how many nucleated cells there were by amplifying reference gene primers. The method was immunoSEQ multiplex PCR; TCRdb's version includes in-frame clones alone and lacks a portion of them. D and trimming were read from the DNA, whereas the V and J calls and clone size are those reported in that table. Altogether more than 95,000 clones are present, almost 70% being singletons, with the ten largest covering around 2%. The source material was peripheral blood. This TCR derives from a woman aged 70-85 years with acute or convalescent COVID-19.

Here the CDR3 DNA reads TGTGCCAGCAGTAATAGCGGGGGCACAGATACGCAGTATTTT. This encodes CASSNSGGTDTQYF. V is TRBV2 and J is TRBJ2-3, with 8 positions matching TRBD2. The junction had 2 bases not matched to a gene; V was cut back by 5 bases and J by 1 base. Germline CDR1 is SNHLY and CDR2 is FYNNEI. There are 14 residues in the CDR3.